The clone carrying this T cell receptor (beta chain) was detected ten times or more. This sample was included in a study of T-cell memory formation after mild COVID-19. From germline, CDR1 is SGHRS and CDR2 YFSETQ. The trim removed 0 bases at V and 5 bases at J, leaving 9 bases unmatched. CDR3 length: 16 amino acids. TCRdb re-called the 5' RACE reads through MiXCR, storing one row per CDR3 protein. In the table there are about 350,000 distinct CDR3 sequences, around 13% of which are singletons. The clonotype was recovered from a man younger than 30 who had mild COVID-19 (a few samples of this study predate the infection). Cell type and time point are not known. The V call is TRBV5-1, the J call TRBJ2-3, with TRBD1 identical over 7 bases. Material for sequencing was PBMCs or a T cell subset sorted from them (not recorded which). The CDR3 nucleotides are TGCGCCAGCAGCTTGGCCGAAGGGGGCGGCGTAGATACGCAGTATTTT. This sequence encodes CASSLAEGGGVDTQYF.